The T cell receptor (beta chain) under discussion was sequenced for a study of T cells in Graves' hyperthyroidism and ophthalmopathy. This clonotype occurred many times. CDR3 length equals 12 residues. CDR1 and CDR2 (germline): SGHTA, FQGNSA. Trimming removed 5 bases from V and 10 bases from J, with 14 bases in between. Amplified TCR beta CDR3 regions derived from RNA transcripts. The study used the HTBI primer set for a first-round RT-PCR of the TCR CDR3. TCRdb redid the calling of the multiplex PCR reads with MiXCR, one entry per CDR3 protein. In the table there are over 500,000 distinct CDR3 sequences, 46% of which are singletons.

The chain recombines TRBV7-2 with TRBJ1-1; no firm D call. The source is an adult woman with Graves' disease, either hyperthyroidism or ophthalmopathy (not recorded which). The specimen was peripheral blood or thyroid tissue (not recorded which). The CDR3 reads CASSPPPAGAFF. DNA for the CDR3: TGTGCCAGCAGCCCCCCCCCGGCCGGAGCTTTCTTT.